This TCR beta chain comes out of a study of blood T cell repertoires in COVID-19 (dated by TCRdb to 2020 to 2022). Broadly, across the study: Samples covering the acute and convalescent phases of COVID-19 were provided by collaborators in the United States, Italy and Spain. The dataset comprised deeply sampled blood TCRbeta repertoires from subjects exposed to, actively infected with, or recovered from COVID-19. The material from the prospective study consisted of cDNA or gDNA derived from T cells, B-cell-depleted T cells, or PBMCs. Samples came from the ongoing ImmuneRACE study (first 160 participants) plus 1,254 subjects from 6 global collaborators. The repertoires were released in a freely available public database meant as a resource for research on the immune response to SARS-CoV-2. Sample metadata almost always included a de-identified subject ID, COVID-19 status, age in years and sex. Where available, HLA class I and class II types were obtained from metadata supplied by the sample provider rather than from assay-based typing. Study-level results and caveats: The quantity of clinical and demographic metadata differed by source and by participant and was supplied without curation.

Whole blood was collected in K2EDTA tubes by collaborating institutions according to the institutions' own protocols. For TCRbeta analysis, collaborators shipped samples as frozen whole blood, isolated PBMCs, or DNA extracted from either of those sample types. TCRbeta CDR3 regions were amplified from genomic DNA using the immunoSEQ Assay, a bias-controlled multiplex PCR. Per the original workflow: Within the assay, amplification of reference gene primers was used to estimate how many nucleated cells each sample contained. To quantify the absolute abundance of each unique TCRbeta CDR3 rearrangement, sequence reads were collapsed and filtered. For each sample, productive Simpson clonality was calculated as the square root of Simpson's diversity index over productive rearrangements. TCRdb took over this immuneACCESS table, retaining in-frame rearrangements with V and J assigned. Such tables are incomplete; in checked studies, under half of the missing clones stem from an unresolved V gene, and the remainder is unexplained. For V, J and clone size, that table is used; D and trimming come from the DNA. The sample table records 70,000 to 90,000 clones; around 88% of these occur just once. The ten largest clones add up to approximately 7.2% of the sample.

A remark on this clone: Which antigen it targets is not known. No much larger clone exists at a distance of one base, and base qualities are not known.

V lost 1 base and J lost 9 bases; the stretch between them is 10 bases long. The CDR3 runs 13 amino acids, cysteine and phenylalanine included. The read is trimmed to its CDR3 DNA, 39 bases read in frame from base 1. CDR1 MNHNS and CDR2 SASEGT were looked up in the germline V gene. Sequencing was carried out using peripheral blood. This clonotype was sampled from a man aged 55 to 69 with acute or convalescent COVID-19. The sequence links TRBV6-1 to TRBJ1-5, with the D gene uncertain. The CDR3 protein sequence reads: CASSEGSSGPQHF. The DNA is as follows: TGTGCCAGCAGTGAAGGGAGTAGCGGGCCCCAGCATTTT.